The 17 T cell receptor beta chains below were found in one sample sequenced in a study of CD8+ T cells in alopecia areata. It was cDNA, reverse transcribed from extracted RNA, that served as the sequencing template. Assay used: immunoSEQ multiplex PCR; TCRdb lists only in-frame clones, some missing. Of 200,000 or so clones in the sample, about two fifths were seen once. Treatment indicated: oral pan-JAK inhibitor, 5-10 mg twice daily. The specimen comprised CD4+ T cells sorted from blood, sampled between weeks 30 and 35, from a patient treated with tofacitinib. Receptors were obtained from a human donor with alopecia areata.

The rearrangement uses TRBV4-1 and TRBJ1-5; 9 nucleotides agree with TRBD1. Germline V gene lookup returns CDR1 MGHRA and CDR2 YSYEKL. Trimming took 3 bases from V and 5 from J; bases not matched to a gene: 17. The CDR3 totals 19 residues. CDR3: CASSHKPNSRDRADQPQHF. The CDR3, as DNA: TGCGCCAGCAGCCATAAACCAAACTCCCGGGACAGGGCTGATCAGCCCCAGCATTTT.

The CDR3 loop is CASSYPTTGSYGYTF. The CDR3 DNA is TGTGCCAGCAGCTACCCTACTACAGGGTCATATGGCTACACCTTC. The chain joins TRBV7-9 to TRBJ1-2, with D perhaps matching TRBD1 (6 bases). Germline V gives CDR1 SEHNR, CDR2 FQNEAQ (reference sequence). CDR3 size: 15 residues. V was trimmed by 4 bases and J by 5 bases, leaving 17 bases between them.

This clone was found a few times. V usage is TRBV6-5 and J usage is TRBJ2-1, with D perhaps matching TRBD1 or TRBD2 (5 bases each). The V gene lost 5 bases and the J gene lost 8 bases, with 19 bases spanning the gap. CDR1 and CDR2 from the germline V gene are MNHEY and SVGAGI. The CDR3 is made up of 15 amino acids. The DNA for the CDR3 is TGTGCCAGCAGTCAACCACCCTTCGGGACGTATGAGCAGTTCTTC. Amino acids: CASSQPPFGTYEQFF.

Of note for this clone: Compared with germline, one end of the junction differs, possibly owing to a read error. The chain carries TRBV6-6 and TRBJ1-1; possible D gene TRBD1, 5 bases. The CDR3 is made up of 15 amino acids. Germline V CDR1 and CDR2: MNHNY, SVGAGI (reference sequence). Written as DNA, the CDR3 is TGTGCCAGCAGTTACTCGACAGACAGTCGCCCCCTCCAGTTTTTT. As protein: CASSYSTDSRPLQFF.

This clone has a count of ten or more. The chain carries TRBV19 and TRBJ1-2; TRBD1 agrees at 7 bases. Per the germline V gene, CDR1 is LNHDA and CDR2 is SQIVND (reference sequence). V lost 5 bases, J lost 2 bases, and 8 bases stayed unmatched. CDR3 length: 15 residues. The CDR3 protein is CASSSLSTGNYGYTF. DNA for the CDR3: TGTGCCAGTAGTTCACTCTCGACAGGGAACTATGGCTACACCTTC.

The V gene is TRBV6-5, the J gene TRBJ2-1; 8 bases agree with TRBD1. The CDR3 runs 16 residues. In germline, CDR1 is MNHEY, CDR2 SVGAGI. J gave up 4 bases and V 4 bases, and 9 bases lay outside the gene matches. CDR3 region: CASSSYQGASYNEQFF. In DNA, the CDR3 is TGTGCCAGCAGTTCCTATCAGGGGGCGTCTTACAATGAGCAGTTCTTC.

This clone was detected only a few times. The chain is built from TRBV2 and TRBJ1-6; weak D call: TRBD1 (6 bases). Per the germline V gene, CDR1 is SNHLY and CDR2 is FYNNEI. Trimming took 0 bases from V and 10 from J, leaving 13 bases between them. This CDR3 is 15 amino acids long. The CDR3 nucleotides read TGTGCCAGCAGTGAAGCCGACAGGATGGGATCACCCCTCCACTTT. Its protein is CASSEADRMGSPLHF.

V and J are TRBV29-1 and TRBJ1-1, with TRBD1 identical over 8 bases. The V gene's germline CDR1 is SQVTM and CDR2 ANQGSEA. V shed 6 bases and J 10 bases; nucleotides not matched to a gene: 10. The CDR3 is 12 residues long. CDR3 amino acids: CSVQGGTGAAFF. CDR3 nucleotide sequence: TGCAGCGTACAGGGGGGGACGGGAGCAGCTTTCTTT.

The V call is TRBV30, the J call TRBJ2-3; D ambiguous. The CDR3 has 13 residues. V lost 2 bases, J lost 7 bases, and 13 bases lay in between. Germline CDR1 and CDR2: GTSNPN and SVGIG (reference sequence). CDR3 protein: CAWSSFDGNTQYF. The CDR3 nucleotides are TGTGCCTGGAGTTCCTTTGATGGAAATACGCAGTATTTT.

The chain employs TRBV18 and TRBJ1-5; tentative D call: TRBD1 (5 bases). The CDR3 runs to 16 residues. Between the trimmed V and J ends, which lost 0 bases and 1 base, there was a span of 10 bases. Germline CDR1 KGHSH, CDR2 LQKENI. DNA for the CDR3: TGTGCCAGCTCACCACCGGGGGTGGGGAGCAATCAGCCCCAGCATTTT. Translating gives CASSPPGVGSNQPQHF. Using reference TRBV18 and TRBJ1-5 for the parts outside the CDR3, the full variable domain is NAGVMQNPRHLVRRRGQEARLRCSPMKGHSHVYWYRQLPEEGLKFMVYLQKENIIDESGMPKERFSAEFPKEGPSILRIQQVVRGDSAAYFCASSPPGVGSNQPQHFGDGTRLSIL.

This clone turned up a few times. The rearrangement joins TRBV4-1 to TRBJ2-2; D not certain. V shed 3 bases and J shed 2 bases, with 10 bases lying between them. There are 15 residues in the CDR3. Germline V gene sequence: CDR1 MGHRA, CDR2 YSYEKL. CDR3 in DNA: TGCGCCAGCAGCCATCTCCCATCAAACACCGGGGAGCTGTTTTTT. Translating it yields CASSHLPSNTGELFF.

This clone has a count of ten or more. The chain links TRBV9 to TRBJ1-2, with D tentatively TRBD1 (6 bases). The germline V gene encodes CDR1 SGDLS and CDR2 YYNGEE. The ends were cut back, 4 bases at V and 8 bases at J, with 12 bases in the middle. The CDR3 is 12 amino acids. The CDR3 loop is CASSLSRGGYTF. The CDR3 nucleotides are TGTGCCAGCAGCCTAAGCAGGGGCGGCTACACCTTC.

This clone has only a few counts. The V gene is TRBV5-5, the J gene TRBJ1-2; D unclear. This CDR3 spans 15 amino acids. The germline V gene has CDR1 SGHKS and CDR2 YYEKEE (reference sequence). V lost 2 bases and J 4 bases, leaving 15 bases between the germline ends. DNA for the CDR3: TGTGCCAGCAGCTTTCCGGTCGCCGAACTCTATGGCTACACCTTC. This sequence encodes CASSFPVAELYGYTF. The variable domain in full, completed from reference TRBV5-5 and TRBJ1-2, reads DAGVTQSPTHLIKTRGQQVTLRCSPISGHKSVSWYQQVLGQGPQFIFQYYEKEERGRGNFPDRFSARQFPNYSSELNVNALLLGDSALYLCASSFPVAELYGYTFGSGTRLTVV.

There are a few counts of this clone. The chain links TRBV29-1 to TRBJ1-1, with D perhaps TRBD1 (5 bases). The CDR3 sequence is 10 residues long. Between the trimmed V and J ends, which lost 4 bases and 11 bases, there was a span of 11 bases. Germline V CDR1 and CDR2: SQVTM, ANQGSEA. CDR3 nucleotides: TGCAGCGTTGCGGACACAGGCGCTTTCTTT. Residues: CSVADTGAFF.

CDR3 coding DNA: TGTGCCAGCAGCTTCTTAAGAGGGAGGACCTACGAGCAGTACTTC. Translating it yields CASSFLRGRTYEQYF. The genes are TRBV11-2 and TRBJ2-7; TRBD2 is a possible D gene (6 bases). This CDR3 is 15 amino acids long. V was pared by 3 bases and J by 2 bases, with 14 bases between. The germline gives CDR1 SGHAT, CDR2 FQNNGV.

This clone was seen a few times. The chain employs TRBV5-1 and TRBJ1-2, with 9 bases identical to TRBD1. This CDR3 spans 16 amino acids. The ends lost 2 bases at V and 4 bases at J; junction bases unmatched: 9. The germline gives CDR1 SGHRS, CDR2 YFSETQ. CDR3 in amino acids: CASSLRGPGQGYGYTF. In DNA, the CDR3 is TGCGCCAGCAGCTTACGTGGCCCGGGACAGGGCTATGGCTACACCTTC.

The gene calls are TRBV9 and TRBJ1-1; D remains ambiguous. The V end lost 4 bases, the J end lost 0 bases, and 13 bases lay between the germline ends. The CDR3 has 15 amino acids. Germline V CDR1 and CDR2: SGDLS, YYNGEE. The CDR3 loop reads CASSPGPFLNTEAFF. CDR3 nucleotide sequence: TGTGCCAGCAGCCCCGGCCCTTTTTTGAACACTGAAGCTTTCTTT.